A single sample is the source of the 11 T cell receptor beta chains below, sequenced in a study of T cell clones after liver transplantation. The repertoire was sequenced with immunoSEQ multiplex PCR; TCRdb's copy has only in-frame clones and lacks some. The table includes about 72,000 clones, 90% detected once. The starting material was CD4+ T cells from blood, obtained before liver transplant. Source of these receptors: a human donor who received a liver transplant.

The V call is TRBV4-3, the J call TRBJ1-1, with D possibly TRBD1 on 5 matching bases. CDR3 length equals 16 residues. The V gene's germline CDR1 is LGHNA and CDR2 YSLEER. Trimming removed 1 base from V and 5 bases from J, with 17 bases in between. Here the CDR3 reads CASSQGAGGWGTEAFF. The CDR3 DNA follows: TGCGCCAGCAGCCAAGGGGCGGGAGGATGGGGGACTGAAGCTTTCTTT.

V and J are TRBV7-2 and TRBJ2-5; 7 bases line up with TRBD1. Germline V gene sequence: CDR1 SGHTA, CDR2 FQGNSA. There are 18 residues in the CDR3. The V gene end was trimmed by 4 bases and the J gene end by 3 bases; junction bases not matched to a gene: 17. CDR3 sequence: CASSSGTGTAGFEETQYF. The CDR3 nucleotides are TGTGCCAGCAGCTCAGGAACCGGGACAGCAGGCTTTGAAGAGACCCAGTACTTC.

The rearrangement uses TRBV9 and TRBJ1-3, with D unresolved. Germline lookup yields CDR1 SGDLS and CDR2 YYNGEE. The CDR3 is made up of 15 amino acids. Trimming removed 4 bases from V and 4 bases from J, with 15 bases in between. CDR3 residues: CASSSGGGIGNTIYF. In nucleotides, the CDR3 is TGTGCCAGCAGCTCCGGAGGAGGGATAGGAAACACCATATATTTT.

The V gene is TRBV6-1, the J gene TRBJ2-7, with a possible D match to TRBD2 (6 bases). The germline V and J ends were trimmed by 4 bases and 7 bases, with 11 bases remaining between them. The germline CDR1 and CDR2 sequences are MNHNS and SASEGT. This CDR3 is built from 12 residues. CDR3 in DNA: TGTGCCAGCAGTGGGGGGGTGGGGGAGCAGTACTTC. This sequence encodes CASSGGVGEQYF.

J is TRBJ2-2 and V is TRBV4-3, with 10 bases that match TRBD2. Germline V lookup: CDR1 LGHNA, CDR2 YSLEER. Trimming took 0 bases from V and 7 from J; bases not matched to a gene: 11. CDR3 length: 18 residues. CDR3 sequence reads: CASSQDVPSSGSGGELFF. DNA for the CDR3: TGCGCCAGCAGCCAAGACGTACCCTCTAGCGGGAGTGGCGGGGAGCTGTTTTTT.

The chain couples TRBV6-1 to TRBJ1-2; D possibly corresponds to TRBD1 (5 bases). CDR3 length: 15 residues. Between the trimmed V and J ends, which lost 6 bases and 5 bases, there was a span of 19 bases. The germline V gene has CDR1 MNHNS and CDR2 SASEGT. CDR3 residues: CASRPEQVLGYGYTF. Written as DNA, the CDR3 is TGTGCCAGCAGGCCTGAACAGGTCTTGGGGTATGGCTACACCTTC.

In this sample, this clone turned up once. The rearrangement links TRBV19 to TRBJ2-5; a weak D match, TRBD1 (5 bases). CDR1 is LNHDA and CDR2 is SQIVND in the germline V gene (reference sequence). The CDR3 sequence is 14 residues long. V gave up 5 bases and J gave up 2 bases, with 12 bases separating them. For the CDR3, the DNA is TGTGCCAGTAGTGCGAGACAGCGACAAGAGACCCAGTACTTC. Protein: CASSARQRQETQYF.

The chain recombines TRBV5-8 with TRBJ1-5; 8 nucleotides align to TRBD1. CDR1 and CDR2 (germline): SGHTS, YDEGEE. Unmatched junction bases numbered 5, after V lost 0 bases and J lost 6 bases. The CDR3 contains 15 residues. CDR3 sequence reads: CASSLGGTGRQPQHF. The DNA of the CDR3 is TGTGCCAGCAGCTTGGGTGGGACAGGTCGTCAGCCCCAGCATTTT. Filled out from reference TRBV5-8 and TRBJ1-5, the complete variable domain reads EAGVTQSPTHLIKTRGQQATLRCSPISGHTSVYWYQQALGLGLQFLLWYDEGEERNRGNFPPRFSGRQFPNYSSELNVNALELEDSALYLCASSLGGTGRQPQHFGDGTRLSIL.

This sequence joins TRBV28 and TRBJ2-7; D might be TRBD2 (6 bases). This CDR3 spans 16 amino acids. Trimming took 4 bases from V and 2 from J, leaving 18 bases between them. The germline V gene encodes CDR1 MDHEN and CDR2 SYDVKM. CDR3 nucleotide sequence: TGTGCCAGCAGTTCCGCCGACATGGGCGGGGCCTACGAGCAGTACTTC. Protein sequence: CASSSADMGGAYEQYF.

The V gene is TRBV5-1, the J gene TRBJ2-7, with no clear D. The CDR3 has 13 amino acids. V lost 2 bases and J 6 bases, leaving 12 bases between the germline ends. Germline V gene lookup returns CDR1 SGHRS and CDR2 YFSETQ. Here the CDR3 DNA reads TGCGCCAGCAGCTTAGTCTCGACGAGCGAGCAGTACTTC. Its translation: CASSLVSTSEQYF. Filled out from reference TRBV5-1 and TRBJ2-7, the complete variable domain reads KAGVTQTPRYLIKTRGQQVTLSCSPISGHRSVSWYQQTPGQGLQFLFEYFSETQRNKGNFPGRFSGRQFSNSRSEMNVSTLELGDSALYLCASSLVSTSEQYFGPGTRLTVT.

V is TRBV5-1 and J is TRBJ2-3; the match to TRBD2 covers 10 bases. This CDR3 has 18 residues. V dropped 2 bases and J dropped 3; count of bases not matched to a gene: 12. CDR1 and CDR2 from the germline V gene are SGHRS and YFSETQ. In nucleotides, the CDR3 is TGCGCCAGCAGCTTACTCTACTCCGGGACTAGCGAAACAGATACGCAGTATTTT. Translated, it gives CASSLLYSGTSETDTQYF.